This TCR beta chain was sequenced during a study of blood T cells in healthy people across ages. The V gene end was trimmed by 6 bases and the J gene end by 4 bases; junction bases not matched to a gene: 12. Germline CDR1 is MNHNY and CDR2 is SVGAGI (reference sequence). The CDR3 is made up of 17 amino acids. General observations from the study: Unsorted PBMC material precluded a definitive naive versus antigen-experienced comparison.

Primed by a sample-barcoded 5' primer and a J-beta primer mix, a second PCR proceeded for 7 to 11 cycles. Each CDR3 protein is one row after TCRdb ran MiXCR on the 5' RACE reads. Of approximately 690,000 distinct CDR3 sequences listed, around 54% are singletons. Note on this clonotype: The antigen is unknown.

The TCR comes from a man between 60 and 75 years old in good health. Source material: blood. The chain has TRBV6-6 and TRBJ1-4; 9 bases fit TRBD1. The CDR3 sequence is CASRGVDGGQGNEKLFF. CDR3 in DNA: TGTGCCAGCAGGGGGGTGGACGGGGGACAGGGTAATGAAAAACTGTTTTTT.